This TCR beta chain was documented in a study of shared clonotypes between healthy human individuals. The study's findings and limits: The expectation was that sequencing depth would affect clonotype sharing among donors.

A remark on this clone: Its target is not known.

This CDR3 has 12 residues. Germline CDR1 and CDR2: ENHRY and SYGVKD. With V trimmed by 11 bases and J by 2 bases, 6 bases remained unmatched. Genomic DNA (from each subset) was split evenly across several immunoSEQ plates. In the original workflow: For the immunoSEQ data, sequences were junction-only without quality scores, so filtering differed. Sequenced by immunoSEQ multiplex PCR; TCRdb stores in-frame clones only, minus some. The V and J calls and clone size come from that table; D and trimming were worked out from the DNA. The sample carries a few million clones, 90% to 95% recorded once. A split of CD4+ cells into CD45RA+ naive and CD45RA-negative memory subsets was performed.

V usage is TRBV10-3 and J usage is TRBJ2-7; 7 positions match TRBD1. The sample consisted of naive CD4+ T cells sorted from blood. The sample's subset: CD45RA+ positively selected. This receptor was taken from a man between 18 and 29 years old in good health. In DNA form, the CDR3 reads TGTGCCTCGAAGGGACAGCCCTACGAGCAGTACTTC. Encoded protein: CASKGQPYEQYF.